One and the same sample provided the 11 T cell receptor beta chains below, sequenced in a study of molecular identifiers for immune sequencing clone quantification. MiXCR, run by TCRdb on the PCR reads, gives a single entry per CDR3 protein. The sample lists some 590,000 distinct CDR3 sequences, 25% occurring once. Sequenced input: naive CD8+ T cells from blood, with Jurkat cell RNA spiked in. Subset defined: FACS-sorted CD8+CD4-CCR7+CD45RA+ naive T cells. These receptors all stem from a human donor in good health. Some libraries in this study had Jurkat cell RNA spiked in.

Points on this clonotype: Without the conserved terminal phenylalanine or tryptophan, this CDR3 likely stems from a read error. The limits of the CDR3 on the DNA are not certain, so only TCRdb's listed CDR3 is given. This rearrangement joins TRBV4-1 to TRBJ1-1. With termini counted, the CDR3 has 15 amino acids. Germline loops: CDR1 MGHRA, CDR2 YSYEKL. The CDR3 here is CASSQEWGREVGTFS.

About this clonotype itself: This clone may be a read error of a much larger clone one base away. The chain uses TRBV12-3 or TRBV12-4 and TRBJ2-3; unclear D gene. CDR3 length: 17 residues. V was pared by 6 bases and J by 0 bases, with 19 bases between. This CDR3 is CASSPFAWQPSTDTQYF. The CDR3 nucleotides read TGTGCCAGCAGCCCCTTTGCGTGGCAGCCTAGCACAGATACGCAGTATTTT.

This clonotype occurred many times. The rearrangement links TRBV15 to TRBJ2-7; TRBD1 matches 8 bases. Germline CDR1 is LNHNV and CDR2 is YYDKDF (reference sequence). Trimming at V came to 3 bases and at J to 3 bases, leaving 4 bases not matched to a gene. The CDR3 is made up of 14 amino acids. The CDR3 reads CATSSRTGYYEQYF. CDR3 in DNA: TGTGCCACCAGCAGCAGGACAGGGTACTACGAGCAGTACTTC.

A note on this clonotype: A single base separates this from a much larger clone, so it may be a read error. The chain has TRBV28 and TRBJ1-5; no definite D call. Trimming cost V 5 bases and J 9 bases, with 14 bases left between them. This CDR3 has 13 residues. Germline loops: CDR1 MDHEN, CDR2 SYDVKM. The CDR3 protein is CASSPLASRPQHF. CDR3 nucleotides: TGTGCCAGCAGTCCCCTCGCGAGTCGGCCCCAGCATTTT.

In the case of this clonotype: A much bigger clone sits one base away, suggesting this may be a read error. The J gene is TRBJ2-5, the V gene TRBV28; tentatively, D is TRBD1 (5 bases). In germline, CDR1 is MDHEN, CDR2 SYDVKM. This CDR3 is built from 16 residues. Trimming removed 3 bases from V and 9 bases from J, with 23 bases in between. CDR3 residues: CASSFHYRQGTEPQYF. CDR3 in DNA: TGTGCCAGCAGTTTTCACTACCGTCAGGGTACGGAGCCCCAGTACTTC.

This clonotype has just a few counts. This chain joins TRBV21-1 and TRBJ2-7; TRBD1, the D gene given by the table, was not confirmed from the DNA. TRBV21-1 is listed as a pseudogene. The CDR3 contains 15 residues. The DNA of the CDR3 is TGTGCCAGCAGCTTCCGGGGCGAAGGGTTTTACGAGCAGTACTTC. Translation gives CASSFRGEGFYEQYF.

This clonotype appeared a few times. The chain combines TRBV7-2 with TRBJ2-1; 9 bases map to TRBD2. V gave up 5 bases and J gave up 6 bases; unmatched junction bases: 20. Germline CDR1 reads SGHTA; CDR2 reads FQGNSA. This CDR3 region has 19 residues. In nucleotides, the CDR3 is TGTGCCAGCAGCACAGGAACTAGCGGGTCCAGACACGGGGGCAATGAGCAGTTCTTC. This sequence encodes CASSTGTSGSRHGGNEQFF.

This clonotype was counted ten times or more. This chain joins TRBV7-9 and TRBJ1-3; the D is unclear. CDR1 and CDR2 from the germline V gene are SEHNR and FQNEAQ (reference sequence). With 2 bases removed from V and 8 bases from J, the gap between germline ends came to 16 bases. The CDR3 runs to 15 residues. CDR3 region: CASSLSQEEVYTIYF. Written as DNA, the CDR3 is TGTGCCAGCAGCTTAAGCCAGGAGGAGGTGTACACCATATATTTT.

On this clonotype: Likely a read error: the CDR3 ends without its conserved phenylalanine or tryptophan. The chain links TRBV19 to TRBJ1-2; D might be TRBD1 (6 bases). The germline V and J ends were trimmed by 3 bases and 0 bases, with 11 bases remaining between them. Germline V CDR1 and CDR2: LNHDA, SQIVND (reference sequence). The CDR3 has 15 amino acids. CDR3 protein: CASSMSDSPNYGYTL. The CDR3 region has the DNA TGTGCCAGTAGTATGTCGGACAGCCCTAACTATGGCTACACCCTC.

CDR3 residues: CASSPQSYNQPQHF. CDR3 nucleotide sequence: TGTGCCAGCAGCCCACAGAGTTACAATCAGCCCCAGCATTTT. V and J are TRBV12-3 or TRBV12-4 and TRBJ1-5, with D uncertain. V was pared by 6 bases and J by 3 bases, with 12 bases between. CDR3 length: 14 amino acids.

This clonotype was recorded a few times. V gene TRBV7-9 combines with J gene TRBJ2-3; 9 bases are a match to TRBD2. Germline CDR1 and CDR2: SEHNR and FQNEAQ (reference sequence). The CDR3 has 14 amino acids. J lost 4 bases, V lost 4 bases, and 3 bases had no gene match. Here the CDR3 DNA reads TGTGCCAGCAGCTCAGGACTAGCGCCAGATACGCAGTATTTT. Encoded protein: CASSSGLAPDTQYF.